This passage covers 22 T cell receptor beta chains from one sample sequenced in a study of tumor and adjacent non-tumor tissue in lung cancer. TCRbeta libraries were built with three rounds of nested PCR, modified from ARM-PCR. In TCRdb, the multiplex PCR reads were re-called with MiXCR into one record per CDR3 protein. The data contain 77,000 or so distinct CDR3 sequences, under 80% of them singletons. No cell sorting was done before RNA was extracted from the tissue. Material for sequencing was lung tumor tissue. The receptors derive from a woman aged 50 to 65 with non-small cell lung cancer.

Remarks on this clonotype: A much larger clone differs from this one at a single base, so this may be a read error. For the CDR3, the DNA is TGTGCCAGCAGCTTAGTACCTAATGACTACGAGCGGTACTTC. Its translation: CASSLVPNDYERYF. The V gene is TRBV7-9, the J gene TRBJ2-7; weak D call: TRBD2 (5 bases). The CDR3 totals 14 residues. CDR1 is SEHNR and CDR2 is FQNEAQ in the germline V gene (reference sequence).

Notes on this clonotype: A much larger clone sits a single nucleotide away, making a read error possible. J is TRBJ1-6 and V is TRBV20-1, with 12 positions matching TRBD1. CDR1 and CDR2 from the germline V gene are DFQATT and SNEGSKA (reference sequence). The CDR3 is 15 residues long. The CDR3 here is CSASTGTGGNLPLHF. CDR3 coding DNA: TGCAGTGCTAGTACCGGGACAGGGGGCAATTTACCCCTCCACTTT.

By sample fraction, this clonotype is medium-sized. This rearrangement joins TRBV29-1 to TRBJ1-1; D is unresolved. This CDR3 has 12 residues. Trimming pared 7 bases from V and 3 bases from J, leaving 12 bases between. Germline V gene sequence: CDR1 SQVTM, CDR2 ANQGSEA. CDR3 DNA: TGCAGCGCTAGGACCGAGGACACTGAAGCTTTCTTT. It translates to CSARTEDTEAFF.

With respect to this clonotype: One end of the junction is discordant with germline, which a read error may explain. The chain joins TRBV11-2 to TRBJ2-1, with no clear D. The V gene's germline CDR1 is SGHAT and CDR2 FQNNGV. The CDR3 loop spans 14 amino acids. The CDR3 nucleotides are TGTGCCTGCAGCTATGGCAGTGTCGACAATGAGCAGTTCTTC. Amino acids: CACSYGSVDNEQFF.

In regard to this clonotype: The junction does not match germline at one end; this may be a read error. The gene calls are TRBV5-4 and TRBJ2-7; D could derive from TRBD1 or TRBD2 (5 bases each). Germline loops: CDR1 SGHNT, CDR2 YYREEE (reference sequence). The CDR3 consists of 13 residues. The CDR3 reads CASCRDQWGEQCF. Here the CDR3 DNA reads TGTGCCAGCTGTCGGGATCAGTGGGGCGAGCAGTGCTTC.

On this clonotype itself: Germline and junction disagree at one end, which may indicate a read error. The CDR3 loop is CASSLDRTGGSEETRYF. In DNA form, the CDR3 reads TGTGCCAGCAGCTTAGACCGGACGGGAGGGTCGGAGGAGACCCGGTACTTC. The chain couples TRBV7-8 to TRBJ2-5; 8 bases map to TRBD2. Per the germline V gene, CDR1 is SGHVS and CDR2 is FQNEAQ. The CDR3 sequence is 17 residues long. The full variable domain, completed using reference TRBV7-8 and TRBJ2-5, is GAGVSQSPRYKVAKRGQDVALRCDPISGHVSLFWYQQALGQGPEFLTYFQNEAQLDKSGLPSDRFFAERPEGSVSTLKIQRTQQEDSAVYLCASSLDRTGGSEETRYFGPGTRLLVL.

On this clonotype itself: A much more abundant neighbour one base away suggests this may be a read error. Given the absence of the conserved phenylalanine or tryptophan at the CDR3 end, a read error is likely. No DNA is shown, since the ends of the CDR3 on it are uncertain; the CDR3 is the one TCRdb lists. CDR3 sequence: CASKTSTFL. The rearrangement links TRBV6-8 to TRBJ2-1; the tabulated D call, TRBD2, remains unverified against the DNA. The germline CDR1 and CDR2 sequences are MNHGY and SAAAGT. The CDR3 extends over 9 residues, inclusive of both ends.

To note about this clonotype: Given a much more abundant clone one base away, this may be a read error. This sequence joins TRBV7-8 and TRBJ2-1; no firm D call. The germline V gene has CDR1 SGHVS and CDR2 FQNEAQ. The V and J ends lost 2 bases and 5 bases respectively, with 13 bases between them. This CDR3 contains 15 residues. The CDR3 protein is CASSLRQAGHNEQFF. CDR3 sequence (DNA): TGTGCCAGCAGCTTACGACAAGCCGGGCACAATGAGCAGTTCTTC. The complete variable domain, with remaining parts taken from reference TRBV7-8 and TRBJ2-1, reads GAGVSQSPRYKVAKRGQDVALRCDPISGHVSLFWYQQALGQGPEFLTYFQNEAQLDKSGLPSDRFFAERPEGSVSTLKIQRTQQEDSAVYLCASSLRQAGHNEQFFGPGTRLTVL.

This clonotype was detected only a few times. A read error may produce the germline difference seen at one junction end. J is TRBJ2-5 and V is TRBV11-1; 8 bases fit TRBD1. The CDR3 extends over 13 amino acids. The germline CDR1 and CDR2 sequences are SGHAT and FQDESV (reference sequence). The CDR3 DNA sequence: TGTGCCAGCAGCTTCGGACAGGGTGACACCCAATACTTC. This translates into CASSFGQGDTQYF.

The table lists this clonotype with many counts. At one end the junction does not follow the germline gene, possibly because of a read error. The chain is built from TRBV11-3 and TRBJ2-2; a weak D match, TRBD2 (5 bases). Germline V gives CDR1 SGHNT, CDR2 YENEEA. CDR3 length equals 13 residues. The CDR3 spells CVSASEYTGELFF. Written as DNA, the CDR3 is TGTGTCAGCGCCAGCGAGTACACCGGGGAGCTGTTTTTC.

For this clonotype: One end of the junction does not line up with germline, which may come from a read error. The rearrangement links TRBV10-1 to TRBJ2-2, with D perhaps matching TRBD1 (5 bases). This CDR3 spans 13 amino acids. Per the germline V gene, CDR1 is WNHNN and CDR2 is SYGVQD (reference sequence). CDR3 DNA: TGTGCCAGCAGTGAGGAAGGGGCCAGGGAGCTGTTTTTT. It codes for CASSEEGARELFF.

As concerns this clonotype: An end of the junction does not agree with germline; a read error may underlie this. The rearrangement links TRBV11-2 to TRBJ2-7, with 9 bases lining up with TRBD2. The length of the CDR3 is 14 residues. From germline, CDR1 is SGHAT and CDR2 FQNNGV. The CDR3 DNA sequence: TGTGCCAACAGTCCTAGCGGGACCAACTACGAGAAGTACTTC. It encodes CANSPSGTNYEKYF.

The genes are TRBV12-3 or TRBV12-4 and TRBJ2-5, with D possibly being TRBD1 or TRBD2 (5 bases each). Trimming shortened V by 4 bases and J by 7 bases, and 16 bases separated the two germline ends. The CDR3 is made up of 14 amino acids. The DNA of the CDR3 is TGTGCCAGCAGTTGGGGGACGGATGGCGGGACCCAGTACTTC. Its translation is CASSWGTDGGTQYF.

Only one count was recorded for this clonotype. This may arise from a read error, as a much more abundant clone is one base away. This chain links TRBV5-1 with TRBJ1-1; possibly TRBD1 for D (5 bases). V was trimmed by 4 bases and J by 4 bases, leaving 17 bases between them. Germline CDR1 reads SGHRS; CDR2 reads YFSETQ. The length of the CDR3 is 15 residues. CDR3 DNA: TGCGCCAGCAGCATGGATGGCAGGGAGGGCACTGAAGCTTTCTTT. It yields the protein CASSMDGREGTEAFF.

The V call is TRBV11-2, the J call TRBJ2-1; D possibly corresponds to TRBD2 (8 bases). Germline CDR1 is SGHAT and CDR2 is FQNNGV. The CDR3 covers 16 residues. The CDR3 region is CVSSPGGPAGVGEQFF. As DNA, the CDR3 is TGTGTCAGTAGCCCAGGGGGGCCAGCGGGAGTAGGTGAGCAGTTCTTC.

Worth noting for this clonotype: This CDR3 fails to terminate in the conserved phenylalanine or tryptophan, so it likely reflects a read error. This chain links TRBV11-2 with TRBJ2-7; D is uncertain. This CDR3 comprises 14 residues. The germline V gene encodes CDR1 SGHAT and CDR2 FQNNGV. Trimming pared 9 bases from V and 2 bases from J, leaving 17 bases between. The CDR3: CASSLTDTAYEQYL. CDR3 DNA: TGTGCCAGTAGCCTGACTGACACTGCCTACGAGCAGTACTTA.

The chain uses TRBV12-3 or TRBV12-4 and TRBJ1-5, with unresolved D. CDR3 length: 14 residues. The V end lost 9 bases, the J end lost 5 bases, and 17 bases lay between the germline ends. The chain's CDR3 is CARKTNGGDQPQHF. The DNA of the CDR3 is TGTGCCAGGAAAACAAATGGCGGGGATCAGCCCCAGCATTTT.

The chain has TRBV21-1 and TRBJ1-5. TRBV21-1 is listed as a pseudogene. The CDR3 has 16 residues. Here the CDR3 reads CASSGVEGKSNQPQHF. The CDR3 nucleotides are TGTGCCAGCAGCGGGGTAGAAGGGAAGAGCAATCAGCCCCAGCATTTT.

This clonotype was observed many times. The rearrangement joins TRBV5-4 to TRBJ2-5, with 8 nucleotides matching TRBD2. CDR3 length: 15 residues. Germline trimming cut 4 bases from V and 5 bases from J; bases unmatched to any gene: 10. Germline V CDR1 and CDR2: SGHNT, YYREEE (reference sequence). The chain's CDR3 is CASSPGGASAETQYF. The DNA for the CDR3 is TGTGCCAGCAGCCCGGGGGGGGCTAGCGCTGAGACCCAGTACTTC.

About this clonotype: Without the conserved terminal phenylalanine or tryptophan, this CDR3 likely stems from a read error. The gene calls are TRBV6-1 and TRBJ2-3; D may match TRBD1 or TRBD2 (5 bases each). The CDR3 has 15 amino acids. V lost 3 bases and J lost 0, with 10 bases in between. In germline, CDR1 is MNHNS, CDR2 SASEGT. The chain's CDR3 is CASSDSWGSTDTQYY. For the CDR3, the DNA is TGTGCCAGCAGTGATAGCTGGGGGAGCACAGATACGCAGTATTAT.

A note on this clonotype: The junction departs from the called germline gene at one end, perhaps through a read error. The chain links TRBV4-2 to TRBJ2-1, with D perhaps assigned TRBD1 or TRBD2 (6 bases each). Germline V lookup: CDR1 LGHNA, CDR2 YNFKEQ. The CDR3 runs to 17 residues. The CDR3 region is CANSQEGGDGPYYEQFF. The CDR3, as DNA: TGTGCCAACAGCCAAGAGGGGGGTGACGGGCCCTACTATGAGCAGTTCTTC.

Details on this clonotype: Mismatch with germline at one junction end may stem from a read error. The J gene is TRBJ2-7, the V gene TRBV7-9; 7 bases map to TRBD1. This CDR3 contains 14 residues. Germline loops: CDR1 SEHNR, CDR2 FQNEAQ (reference sequence). The CDR3 bases are TGTACCAGCAGCTTCCGGGACAGAAACTACGAGCAGTACTTC. The encoded protein is CTSSFRDRNYEQYF.